Sequencing of this TCR beta chain was carried out in a study of read filtering for tumor transcriptome and immune sequencing. General observations from the study: Even smaller IR-seq throughput identified most shared clonotypes.

The germline V gene encodes CDR1 SEHNR and CDR2 FQNEAQ (reference sequence). This CDR3 is 14 amino acids long. V was pared by 5 bases and J by 9 bases, with 17 bases between. This clonotype was counted many times. Its antigen remains unknown. This library used approximately 370 ng RNA and molecular barcoded adaptors spanning alpha/delta and beta/gamma chains. TCRdb reanalysed the reads using MiXCR and keeps one entry per CDR3 protein. The sample contains more than 100,000 distinct CDR3 sequences, roughly 13% of which appear only once. The TCR comes from a donor aged 40 or older with multiple myeloma. Sequenced material: a population of CD138-negative cells sorted from bone marrow. The chain couples TRBV7-9 to TRBJ2-1; the D call may be TRBD1 or TRBD2 (5 bases each). The CDR3 region is CASSTKGPSSEQFF. DNA for the CDR3: TGTGCCAGCAGCACAAAGGGACCATCGAGTGAGCAGTTCTTC.